This entry concerns a single TCR beta chain. Followed over time, Seattle patients had been enrolled while infection was active. This sample stems from a study of blood T cell repertoires in COVID-19. The wider study: The analysed material was cDNA or gDNA that came from T cells, B-cell-depleted T cells, or PBMCs.

The germline gives CDR1 SGHRS, CDR2 YFSETQ. The CDR3 has 14 amino acids. The V gene lost 4 bases and the J gene lost 1 base, with 11 bases spanning the gap. The authors' processing: From reference gene primer amplification, estimates of nucleated cell counts were derived. Data came from immunoSEQ multiplex PCR; TCRdb stores just in-frame clones and leaves some out. V and J calls and clone size come straight from that table; D and trimming were deduced from the DNA. The sample contains under 450,000 clones, roughly 90% of which appear only once. This receptor was obtained from a woman between 35 and 50 years old with COVID-19, enrolled during active disease. The specimen sequenced was peripheral blood. The V and J genes are TRBV5-1 and TRBJ2-5; TRBD1 might be the D (6 bases). The DNA for the CDR3 is TGCGCCAGCAGCACACAGGGACGCCAAGAGACCCAGTACTTC. This codes for CASSTQGRQETQYF.